The entry that follows covers one TCR beta chain sequence. Its cognate antigen is unknown. This sample is part of a study of T-cell memory formation after mild COVID-19. Study-wide context: For the most part, TCR clusters were specific to one donor.

Whole-study findings and limits: Clones from the second wave (peaking day 37) had unconfirmed SARS-CoV-2 specificity.

5'RACE primed at constant segments yielded TCR alpha and TCR beta cDNA libraries bearing sample barcodes and UMIs. TCRdb itself ran the 5' RACE reads through MiXCR, one entry per CDR3 protein. This table has approximately 170,000 distinct CDR3 sequences, over 10% appearing once. The receptor was isolated from a man younger than 35 who had mild COVID-19 (a few samples of this study predate the infection). Cell type and time point are not known. The sequencing input was PBMCs or a T cell subset sorted from them (not recorded which).

The CDR3 coding sequence is TGCGCCAGCAGCCAAGAGGTAGGGGGCGATGGCTACACCTTC. Translating it yields CASSQEVGGDGYTF. The V and J genes are TRBV4-3 and TRBJ1-2, with 7 bases fitting TRBD1. V lost 0 bases to trimming and J lost 6 bases; unmatched junction nucleotides: 4. CDR1 and CDR2 from the germline V gene are LGHNA and YSLEER. This CDR3 comprises 14 residues.